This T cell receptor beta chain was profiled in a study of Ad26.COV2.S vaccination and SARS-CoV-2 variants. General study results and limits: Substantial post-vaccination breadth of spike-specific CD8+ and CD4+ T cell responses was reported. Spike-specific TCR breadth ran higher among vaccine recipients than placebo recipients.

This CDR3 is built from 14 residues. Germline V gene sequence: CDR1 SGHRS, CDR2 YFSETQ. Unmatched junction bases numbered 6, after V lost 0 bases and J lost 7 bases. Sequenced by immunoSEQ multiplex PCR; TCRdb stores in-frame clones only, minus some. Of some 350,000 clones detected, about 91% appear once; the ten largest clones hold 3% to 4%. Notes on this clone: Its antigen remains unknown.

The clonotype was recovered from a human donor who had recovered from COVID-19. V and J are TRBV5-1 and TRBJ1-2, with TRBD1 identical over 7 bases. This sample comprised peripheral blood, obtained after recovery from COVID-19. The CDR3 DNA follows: TGCGCCAGCAGCTTGGACAGGGGTAACGGTGGCTACACCTTC. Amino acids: CASSLDRGNGGYTF.